The rows below give T cell receptor beta chains drawn from one sample of a study of OX40 agonist ivuxolimab in advanced cancers. Clones were read by immunoSEQ multiplex PCR, and TCRdb kept only the in-frame ones, dropping some. Of tens of thousands of clones in the sample, about 81% were seen once. The specimen comprised CD4+ or CD8+ T cells sorted from blood, sampled in a trial of the OX40 agonist ivuxolimab. The source of these receptors is an adult with an advanced solid tumor such as melanoma, head and neck, liver or kidney cancer. Both conserved end residues are trimmed from each CDR3.

v_call cdr3_length cdr3_aa
TRBV5-4 11 ASSGTNTGELF
TRBV5-1 12 ASSLDRDRETQY
TRBV7-6 15 ASSFFTSGAYQETQY
TRBV11-2 15 ASSALGGAASYYEQY
TRBV28 12 ASSSGTGVREQF
TRBV27 12 ASSLGQDNSPLH
TRBV6-5 11 ASSPPAPEGYT
TRBV7-2 9 ASSLGGSYT
TRBV19 11 ASGRAVQETQY
TRBV11-2 15 ASSLDAGGAYQYEQY
TRBV19 14 ASTLHASERTDTQY
TRBV10-3 15 AISGTSGGRGTGELF
TRBV7-9 11 ASSLEGGNTIY
TRBV5-1 11 ASSFEINQPQH
TRBV2 12 ASSDPRPTDTQY
TRBV6-5 13 ASSYSEDGNSPLH
TRBV28 13 ASSQSGGRNSPLH
TRBV6-6 10 ASSFPWYGYT
TRBV7-6 11 ASSLLSTDTQY
TRBV7-8 15 ASSRVALAASGNTIY
TRBV19 11 ASRWGPTYGYT
TRBV12-5 10 ASGVRSEKLF
TRBV11-2 14 ASSLNPGTAGNTIY